The 18 T cell receptor beta chains below come from one sample, sequenced in a study of blood T cell repertoires in COVID-19. This table comes from immunoSEQ multiplex PCR, and its TCRdb copy is limited to in-frame clones, with some not included. Here the sample spans hundreds of thousands of clones, about four fifths being singletons. The sequencing sample was made of peripheral blood. These TCRs come from a woman aged 40 to 49 with active or convalescent COVID-19.

The J gene is TRBJ1-1, the V gene TRBV10-3, with TRBD1 matching over 7 bases. CDR1 and CDR2 (germline): ENHRY, SYGVKD. There are 14 residues in the CDR3. Trimming removed 7 bases from V and 1 base from J; junction bases left unmatched: 6. CDR3 amino acids: CAINPTGRNTEAFF. In DNA form, the CDR3 reads TGTGCCATCAACCCGACAGGGAGGAACACTGAAGCTTTCTTT.

The chain has TRBV10-1 and TRBJ1-2, with TRBD1 identical over 7 bases. The V gene's germline CDR1 is WNHNN and CDR2 SYGVQD (reference sequence). V shed 6 bases, J shed 1 base, and the junction held 14 bases outside the gene matches. The CDR3 runs 17 residues. The DNA of the CDR3 is TGCGCCAGCAGCCCGGGGTCCGGGACAGCCTATAACTATGGCTACACCTTC. Translating gives CASSPGSGTAYNYGYTF.

V is TRBV7-9 and J is TRBJ2-7, with D unclear. The CDR3 consists of 14 residues. The germline V and J ends were trimmed by 5 bases and 5 bases, with 16 bases remaining between them. Germline V CDR1 and CDR2: SEHNR, FQNEAQ (reference sequence). CDR3 loop: CASSPPRVSHEQYF. The CDR3 nucleotides are TGTGCCAGCAGCCCCCCCCGGGTAAGCCACGAGCAGTACTTC.

This chain connects TRBV7-9 to TRBJ1-2, with 10 bases lining up with TRBD1. This CDR3 is built from 15 residues. J was trimmed by 6 bases and V by 4 bases; bases with no gene match: 8. The germline V gene encodes CDR1 SEHNR and CDR2 FQNEAQ (reference sequence). As DNA, the CDR3 is TGTGCCAGCAGCTATACGACAGGGGGCGAGAATGGCTACACCTTC. Encoded protein: CASSYTTGGENGYTF.

The rearrangement links TRBV21-1 to TRBJ2-5; TRBD2, the D gene given by the table, was not confirmed from the DNA. TRBV21-1 is classified as a pseudogene. The CDR3 contains 18 residues. The CDR3 DNA sequence: TGTGCCAGCGCCAACTGTGCGGGGGCCCTCAAAAGGCAAGAGACCCAGTACTTC. Its protein product is CASANCAGALKRQETQYF.

The CDR3: CASSTQGGKHYGYTF. The DNA for the CDR3 is TGTGCCAGCAGCACCCAAGGAGGGAAGCACTATGGCTACACCTTC. V and J are TRBV7-2 and TRBJ1-2; D gene unclear. Germline assignment: CDR1 SGHTA and CDR2 FQGNSA. Deletions cut 5 bases from V and 3 bases from J, with 16 bases between. There are 15 residues in the CDR3.

V and J are TRBV20-1 and TRBJ1-3; possible D gene TRBD1, 5 bases. The CDR3 has 11 residues. V lost 1 base to trimming and J lost 8 bases, with 6 bases between them. Germline V gene sequence: CDR1 DFQATT, CDR2 SNEGSKA (reference sequence). Here the CDR3 reads CSARVGHTIYF. The DNA for the CDR3 is TGCAGTGCTAGAGTGGGGCACACCATATATTTT.

This chain links TRBV3-1 (or the pseudogene TRBV3-2) with TRBJ2-3; 7 nucleotides align to TRBD2. Trimming at V came to 3 bases and at J to 1 base, leaving 7 bases not matched to a gene. The CDR3 is 16 amino acids. Germline CDR1 and CDR2: LGHDT and YNNKEL (reference sequence). In DNA form, the CDR3 reads TGTGCCAGCAGCCACAGTAGCGCGGGAGGCACAGATACGCAGTATTTT. It specifies CASSHSSAGGTDTQYF.

The CDR3 coding sequence is TGTGCCAGTCGACTAGCGGGGGGGCCAGATACGCAGTATTTT. Protein sequence: CASRLAGGPDTQYF. J is TRBJ2-3 and V is TRBV27; 14 nucleotides match TRBD2. J was trimmed by 4 bases and V by 9 bases; bases with no gene match: 3. Germline V gene sequence: CDR1 MNHEY, CDR2 SMNVEV (reference sequence). This CDR3 comprises 14 residues.

The CDR3: CASSQDREVQDTQYF. CDR3 DNA: TGCGCCAGCAGCCAAGATAGGGAGGTCCAAGATACGCAGTATTTT. The J gene is TRBJ2-3, the V gene TRBV4-3; possible D gene TRBD2, 6 bases. Deletions cut 0 bases from V and 5 bases from J, with 12 bases between. The length of the CDR3 is 15 residues. CDR1 is LGHNA, CDR2 YSLEER, per germline.

The V and J genes are TRBV11-2 and TRBJ2-5; 7 bases are shared with TRBD1. V lost 1 base to trimming and J lost 4 bases; unmatched junction nucleotides: 0. The CDR3 extends over 13 amino acids. The germline CDR1 and CDR2 sequences are SGHAT and FQNNGV. The CDR3 bases are TGTGCCAGCAGCTTAGGACAGGGAGAGACCCAGTACTTC. Residues: CASSLGQGETQYF.

The chain couples TRBV24-1 to TRBJ2-3, with a tentative D call TRBD2 (6 bases). Trimming cost V 0 bases and J 1 base, with 10 bases left between them. The germline V gene encodes CDR1 KGHDR and CDR2 SFDVKD. This CDR3 contains 16 residues. This chain's CDR3 is CATSDLGDSGTDTQYF. The DNA for the CDR3 is TGTGCCACCAGTGATTTGGGGGACTCAGGCACAGATACGCAGTATTTT.

The V gene is TRBV6-2 or TRBV6-3, the J gene TRBJ1-1; D unresolved. Germline V gene sequence: CDR1 MNHEY, CDR2 SVGEGT. The CDR3 is made up of 13 amino acids. Trimming removed 2 bases from V and 6 bases from J, with 10 bases in between. The CDR3 region is CASSYEGIAEAFF. CDR3 bases: TGTGCCAGCAGTTACGAGGGTATTGCTGAAGCTTTCTTT.

The CDR3 DNA is TGTGCCACCAGTGATTTATCCTCCCCCCCCCAAGCTTTCTTT. It translates to CATSDLSSPPQAFF. The genes are TRBV24-1 and TRBJ1-1, with unresolved D. This CDR3 is built from 14 residues. CDR1 is KGHDR and CDR2 is SFDVKD in the germline V gene. V dropped 1 base and J dropped 9 bases, with 14 bases sitting between them.

The genes are TRBV7-6 and TRBJ1-1, with a possible D match to TRBD1 (5 bases). The CDR3 totals 11 residues. Germline V gene lookup returns CDR1 SGHVS and CDR2 FNYEAQ. The germline V and J ends were trimmed by 5 bases and 7 bases, with 8 bases remaining between them. The CDR3 nucleotides are TGTGCCAGCAGCACCGACAGTGAAGCTTTCTTT. It specifies CASSTDSEAFF.

The chain recombines TRBV5-5 with TRBJ1-1; 7 bases are shared with TRBD1. Losses at the gene ends were 5 bases for V and 2 bases for J; bases not matched to a gene: 15. The V gene's germline CDR1 is SGHKS and CDR2 YYEKEE (reference sequence). The CDR3 covers 17 residues. The CDR3: CASRKLGAGTANTEAFF. The CDR3 region has the DNA TGTGCCAGCAGGAAATTAGGAGCCGGGACAGCAAACACTGAAGCTTTCTTT.

The chain couples TRBV18 to TRBJ1-1; TRBD1 aligns across 9 bases. Germline V gives CDR1 KGHSH, CDR2 LQKENI. The CDR3 is 14 residues long. V trimming: 3 bases; J trimming: 4 bases; junction bases outside the gene matches: 3. CDR3: CASSPGQGSTEAFF. The CDR3 region has the DNA TGTGCCAGCTCACCCGGACAGGGGAGCACTGAAGCTTTCTTT.

The rearrangement uses TRBV6-5 and TRBJ2-6, with TRBD1 matching 8 bases. The CDR3 runs to 15 residues. Germline values: CDR1 MNHEY, CDR2 SVGAGI. V trimming: 7 bases; J trimming: 4 bases; junction bases outside the gene matches: 6. This chain's CDR3 is CASTSRGRGANVLTF. CDR3 bases: TGTGCCAGCACCAGCAGGGGGCGGGGGGCCAACGTCCTGACTTTC.